This TCR beta chain was recovered during a study of blood T cell repertoires in COVID-19. Sequencing used immunoSEQ multiplex PCR; TCRdb keeps in-frame clones, though not all of them. The sample yields approximately 390,000 clones, 85% to 90% seen once. Only one count was recorded for this clone. Germline V lookup: CDR1 LNHDA, CDR2 SQIVND (reference sequence). Trimming cost V 5 bases and J 0 bases; bases outside gene matches: 16. The CDR3 is 19 residues long. The rearrangement links TRBV19 to TRBJ1-1; TRBD1 aligns across 9 bases. The receptor comes from a man younger than 35 with active or convalescent COVID-19. The sequenced material came from peripheral blood. The CDR3 DNA is TGTGCCAGTAGTCTCCAACCTCCGGGACAGGGATACATGAACACTGAAGCTTTCTTT. Amino acids: CASSLQPPGQGYMNTEAFF. Filled out from reference TRBV19 and TRBJ1-1, the complete variable domain reads DGGITQSPKYLFRKEGQNVTLSCEQNLNHDAMYWYRQDPGQGLRLIYYSQIVNDFQKGDIAEGYSVSREKKESFPLTVTSAQKNPTAFYLCASSLQPPGQGYMNTEAFFGQGTRLTVV.